The clone carrying this T cell receptor (beta chain) was seen only once. The antigen is unknown. Profiling relied on immunoSEQ multiplex PCR, and the TCRdb table lists in-frame clones only, not all of them. Of around 83,000 clones detected, approximately 90% appear once; the ten largest clones hold around 14%. Germline V gene data show CDR1 as MNHEY and CDR2 as SVGAGI. V lost 7 bases to trimming and J lost 5 bases; unmatched junction nucleotides: 6. The CDR3 contains 15 residues. This entry comes from a study of T cells in localized non-small cell lung cancer. Study-wide points: Turning up in adjacent lung were a median roughly 50 of the top 100 tumor clones. The highest T cell clonality was in uninvolved adjacent lung, above tumor. A single tumor region was sequenced, leaving heterogeneity possible. Prolonged overall survival went with higher T cell density in the blood.

The sequence was collected from a man between 35 and 75 years old with stage I squamous cell lung carcinoma. The material was peripheral blood, obtained before any cancer treatment. V is TRBV6-5 and J is TRBJ2-2, with TRBD2 matching over 11 bases. CDR3 nucleotides: TGTGCCAGCAACTTAGCGGGGGGGCGGACCGGGGAGCTGTTTTTT. Translating it yields CASNLAGGRTGELFF.